The source of this TCR beta chain is a study of T-cell reconstitution after alpha-beta-depleted transplantation in children. Unique molecular identifiers were used in preparing the TCRbeta library. TCRdb reprocessed the PCR reads with MiXCR, giving one entry per CDR3 protein. The data hold some 520,000 distinct CDR3 sequences, with around a third observed a single time. This clonotype was counted between two and nine times. This CDR3 contains 14 residues. The J segment lost 8 bases and the V segment lost 0 bases, leaving 5 bases of the junction unmatched. Germline assignment: CDR1 MNHEY and CDR2 SVGAGI.

The clonotype originates from a human donor who donated a stem cell graft to a child with aplastic anemia. The genes are TRBV6-5 and TRBJ1-2; 8 bases are a match to TRBD1. The sample was PBMCs from the stem cell graft donor, taken from the stem cell graft. This CDR3 reads CASSYSSGGYGYTF. The CDR3, as DNA: TGTGCCAGCAGTTACTCATCAGGGGGCTACGGCTACACCTTC.